Following are 12 T cell receptor beta chains from one sample sequenced in a study of regulatory T cells in long-lasting Graves disease. Both iRepertoire HTBI primers and Arm-PCR of CDR3 regions were used to build the TCR beta libraries. TCRdb used MiXCR to reprocess the multiplex PCR reads, holding one entry per CDR3 protein. The sample has roughly 380,000 distinct CDR3 sequences, approximately 15% seen once; the top ten hold 25% to 30%. Specified time point: newly diagnosed GD, antithyroid drugs for less than 3 months. Extracted PBMC RNA gave rise to the TCR library. The same sample was also studied in work on T cells in Graves' hyperthyroidism and ophthalmopathy.

The starting material was peripheral blood mononuclear cells (PBMCs), obtained at new diagnosis, from a patient treated with antithyroid drugs. All receptors derive from a man aged 35 to 55 with Graves disease.

V usage is TRBV4-1 and J usage is TRBJ2-1, with D unresolved. The CDR3 covers 14 residues. CDR1 MGHRA and CDR2 YSYEKL come from the germline V gene. Trimming cost V 4 bases and J 8 bases, with 15 bases left between them. CDR3 bases: TGCGCCAGCAGCCGAAGCCAAGCTCCCGATGAGCAGTTCTTC. It codes for CASSRSQAPDEQFF.

In the case of this clonotype: A much larger clone differs by one base, so this may be a read error. This chain links TRBV6-1 with TRBJ1-1, with a weak D call TRBD1 (5 bases). This CDR3 is built from 14 residues. Per the germline V gene, CDR1 is MNHNS and CDR2 is SASEGT. V gave up 8 bases and J gave up 0 bases, with 13 bases separating them. CDR3 nucleotide sequence: TGTGCCAGCTTCATAAGGGGCATGAACACTGAAGCTTTCTTT. Translated, it gives CASFIRGMNTEAFF.

As to this clonotype: This likely came from a read error, as a far larger clone is one base away. The rearrangement links TRBV28 to TRBJ2-1; 9 bases fit TRBD1. Per the germline V gene, CDR1 is MDHEN and CDR2 is SYDVKM. With V trimmed by 5 bases and J by 4 bases, 12 bases remained unmatched. CDR3 length: 17 residues. This CDR3 is CASSLGPPGQGYNEQFF. The CDR3 nucleotides are TGTGCCAGCAGTCTCGGGCCTCCGGGACAGGGTTACAATGAGCAGTTCTTC. The variable domain in full, completed from reference TRBV28 and TRBJ2-1, reads DVKVTQSSRYLVKRTGEKVFLECVQDMDHENMFWYRQDPGLGLRLIYFSYDVKMKEKGDIPEGYSVSREKKERFSLILESASTNQTSMYLCASSLGPPGQGYNEQFFGPGTRLTVL.

This clonotype was observed at least ten times. This chain links TRBV12-3 or TRBV12-4 with TRBJ2-3; 9 bases agree with TRBD2. The CDR3 consists of 16 residues. V trimming: 0 bases; J trimming: 5 bases; junction bases outside the gene matches: 6. CDR3 sequence reads: CASSLASGGWGDTQYF. The CDR3 DNA is TGTGCCAGCAGTTTAGCTAGCGGGGGTTGGGGAGATACGCAGTATTTT.

Ten or more counts support this clonotype. The chain is built from TRBV9 and TRBJ2-1, with unresolved D. This CDR3 has 14 amino acids. Germline assignment: CDR1 SGDLS and CDR2 YYNGEE. V was shortened by 4 bases and J by 11 bases, with 19 bases between the two germline ends. For the CDR3, the DNA is TGTGCCAGCAGCCCCCAAATTGGGCGGCATCAGCAGTTCTTC. Translation gives CASSPQIGRHQQFF. The whole variable domain, filled in from reference TRBV9 and TRBJ2-1, reads DSGVTQTPKHLITATGQRVTLRCSPRSGDLSVYWYQQSLDQGLQFLIQYYNGEERAKGNILERFSAQQFPDLHSELNLSSLELGDSALYFCASSPQIGRHQQFFGPGTRLTVL.

In this sample, this clonotype turned up many times. V and J are TRBV6-1 and TRBJ1-2, with a weak D call TRBD1 (5 bases). CDR1 is MNHNS and CDR2 is SASEGT in the germline V gene. With 2 bases removed from V and 7 bases from J, the gap between germline ends came to 17 bases. The CDR3 consists of 15 residues. The CDR3 sequence is CASSESAGFTPGYTF. CDR3 in DNA: TGTGCCAGCAGTGAATCCGCAGGGTTTACTCCTGGCTACACCTTC.

Ten or more counts support this clonotype. The chain joins TRBV27 to TRBJ2-7; 8 nucleotides agree with TRBD2. Losses at the gene ends were 5 bases for V and 8 bases for J; bases not matched to a gene: 11. Germline V lookup: CDR1 MNHEY, CDR2 SMNVEV (reference sequence). The CDR3 runs to 14 residues. Written as DNA, the CDR3 is TGTGCCAGCAGTCTCGACGGGGGGGCGCGCCAGCAGTACTTC. This sequence encodes CASSLDGGARQQYF.

This clonotype was seen a handful of times. V usage is TRBV6-5 and J usage is TRBJ1-2; no definite D call. Trimming removed 0 bases from V and 6 bases from J, with 8 bases in between. Germline V CDR1 and CDR2: MNHEY, SVGAGI. CDR3 length: 13 residues. This chain's CDR3 is CASSYSNSDGYTF. The CDR3 nucleotides are TGTGCCAGCAGTTACTCCAATTCCGATGGCTACACCTTC.

The chain couples TRBV5-1 to TRBJ2-7; D remains ambiguous. The V and J ends lost 4 bases and 3 bases respectively, with 11 bases between them. The CDR3 runs 13 residues. Germline V CDR1 and CDR2: SGHRS, YFSETQ. For the CDR3, the DNA is TGCGCCAGCAGCACCCCTCCGGGCTACGAGCAGTACTTC. It is translated as CASSTPPGYEQYF.

The chain links TRBV11-2 to TRBJ1-1, with D possibly TRBD1 on 6 matching bases. This CDR3 region has 15 residues. Germline V gives CDR1 SGHAT, CDR2 FQNNGV. Between the trimmed V and J ends, which lost 4 bases and 1 base, there was a span of 13 bases. CDR3 nucleotides: TGTGCCAGCAGCTCTAGGGGGACAAAGAACACTGAAGCTTTCTTT. Residues: CASSSRGTKNTEAFF.

This clonotype was found many times. The V and J genes are TRBV20-1 and TRBJ2-1; D is unclear. The CDR3 covers 13 residues. The germline V gene has CDR1 DFQATT and CDR2 SNEGSKA (reference sequence). Trimming left V 3 bases short and J 2 bases short, with 8 bases between. DNA of the CDR3: TGCAGTGCTAGCGGACCTACCTACAATGAGCAGTTCTTC. As protein: CSASGPTYNEQFF.

As to this clonotype: A clone one base away is much larger, so this may be a read error. The chain recombines TRBV28 with TRBJ2-4; D remains unclear. This CDR3 is built from 12 residues. V was pared by 6 bases and J by 9 bases, with 12 bases between. In germline, CDR1 is MDHEN, CDR2 SYDVKM. DNA of the CDR3: TGTGCCAGCAGGCAAGGGTTTCGCATTCAGTACTTC. Protein: CASRQGFRIQYF. Combining the CDR3 with reference TRBV28 and TRBJ2-4 gives the whole variable domain DVKVTQSSRYLVKRTGEKVFLECVQDMDHENMFWYRQDPGLGLRLIYFSYDVKMKEKGDIPEGYSVSREKKERFSLILESASTNQTSMYLCASRQGFRIQYFGAGTRLSVL.